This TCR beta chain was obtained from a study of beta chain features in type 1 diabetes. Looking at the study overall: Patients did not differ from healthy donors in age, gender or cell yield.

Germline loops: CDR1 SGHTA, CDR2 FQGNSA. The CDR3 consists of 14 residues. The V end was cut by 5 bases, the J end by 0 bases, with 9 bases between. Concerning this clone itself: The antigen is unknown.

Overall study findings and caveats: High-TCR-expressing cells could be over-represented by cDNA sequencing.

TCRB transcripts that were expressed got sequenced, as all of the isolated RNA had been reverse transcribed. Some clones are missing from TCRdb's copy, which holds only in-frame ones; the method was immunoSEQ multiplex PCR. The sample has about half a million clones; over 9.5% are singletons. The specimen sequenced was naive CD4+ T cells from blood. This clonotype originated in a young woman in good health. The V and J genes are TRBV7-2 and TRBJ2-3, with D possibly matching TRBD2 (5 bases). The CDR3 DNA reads TGTGCCAGCAGCAGGGAGTTTAGCACAGATACGCAGTATTTT. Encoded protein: CASSREFSTDTQYF.